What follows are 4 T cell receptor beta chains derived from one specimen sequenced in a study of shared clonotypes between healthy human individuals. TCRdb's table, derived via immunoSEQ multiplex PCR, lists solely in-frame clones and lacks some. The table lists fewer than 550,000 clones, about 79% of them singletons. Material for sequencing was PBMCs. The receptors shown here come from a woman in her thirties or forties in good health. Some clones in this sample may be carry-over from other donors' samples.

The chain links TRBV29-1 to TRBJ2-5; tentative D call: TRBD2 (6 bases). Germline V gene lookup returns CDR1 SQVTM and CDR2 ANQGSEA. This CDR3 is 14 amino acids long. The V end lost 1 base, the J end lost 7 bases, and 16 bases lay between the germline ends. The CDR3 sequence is CSVEAPGLRGTQYF. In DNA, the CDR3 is TGCAGCGTTGAAGCTCCGGGACTGAGGGGGACCCAGTACTTC. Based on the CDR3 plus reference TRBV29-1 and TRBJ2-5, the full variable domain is SAVISQKPSRDICQRGTSLTIQCQVDSQVTMMFWYRQQPGQSLTLIATANQGSEATYESGFVIDKFPISRPNLTFSTLTVSNMSPEDSSIYLCSVEAPGLRGTQYFGPGTRLLVL.

CDR3 region: CSVRTGGAGTNEKLFF. The CDR3 nucleotides read TGCAGCGTGCGGACAGGGGGCGCCGGGACTAATGAAAAACTGTTTTTT. The V and J genes are TRBV29-1 and TRBJ1-4; 11 bases are a match to TRBD1. This CDR3 region has 16 residues. CDR1 SQVTM and CDR2 ANQGSEA come from the germline V gene. J gave up 2 bases and V 6 bases, and 8 bases lay outside the gene matches.

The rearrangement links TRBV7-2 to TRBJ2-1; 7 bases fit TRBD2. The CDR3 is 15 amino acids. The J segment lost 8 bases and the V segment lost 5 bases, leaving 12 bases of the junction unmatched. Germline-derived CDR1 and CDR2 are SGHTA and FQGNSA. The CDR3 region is CASSLNGAGEDEQFF. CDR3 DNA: TGTGCCAGCAGCCTCAACGGGGCGGGAGAGGATGAGCAGTTCTTC.

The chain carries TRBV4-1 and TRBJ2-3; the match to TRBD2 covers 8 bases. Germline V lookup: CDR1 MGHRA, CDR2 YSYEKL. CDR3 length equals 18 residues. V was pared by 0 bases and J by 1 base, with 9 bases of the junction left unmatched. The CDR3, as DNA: TGCGCCAGCAGCCAAGAAGGAAGTCTAGCGGGCCGCACAGATACGCAGTATTTT. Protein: CASSQEGSLAGRTDTQYF.